This is a list of T cell receptor beta chains from one sample in a study of human versus mouse CDR3 diversity and MHC coevolution. The table came from immunoSEQ multiplex PCR; TCRdb's copy has only in-frame clones and leaves some out. The sample yields about 77,000 clones, roughly 92% seen once. What was sequenced was naive CD4+ T cells from blood. These receptors were taken from a person aged 25 to 75 in good health. Both conserved end residues are part of each CDR3. Each record gives: D gene, V gene, clone size, J gene, CDR3 DNA, CDR3 protein. A D gene is named only where the DNA matches it firmly. Size values are once, few and many counts, or a class for expanded clones, and some rows have none.

D gene: .
V gene: TRBV4-1
clone size: .
J gene: TRBJ2-2
CDR3 DNA: TGCGCCAGCAGCCAAGATAACCTAACTCCCGGGGAGCTGTTTTTT
CDR3 protein: CASSQDNLTPGELFF

D gene: .
V gene: TRBV18
clone size: .
J gene: TRBJ2-5
CDR3 DNA: TGTGCCAGCTCGGAGGGGAGAGAGACCCAGTACTTC
CDR3 protein: CASSEGRETQYF

D gene: TRBD2
V gene: TRBV28
clone size: .
J gene: TRBJ2-3
CDR3 DNA: TGTGCCAGCAGTCCCCGACTAGCGGGACGCACAGATACGCAGTATTTT
CDR3 protein: CASSPRLAGRTDTQYF

D gene: .
V gene: TRBV6-5
clone size: .
J gene: TRBJ1-2
CDR3 DNA: TGTGCCAGCAGCCCACCACCAGGGATTGGCTATGGCTACACCTTC
CDR3 protein: CASSPPPGIGYGYTF

D gene: .
V gene: TRBV6-5
clone size: .
J gene: TRBJ1-5
CDR3 DNA: TGTGCCAGCAGTTACTCAGGGGTGAATCAGCCCCAGCATTTT
CDR3 protein: CASSYSGVNQPQHF

D gene: .
V gene: TRBV10-3
clone size: .
J gene: TRBJ2-3
CDR3 DNA: TGTGCCACCAGGGGGGGAGGGATTCCTACAGGGACGCAGTATTTT
CDR3 protein: CATRGGGIPTGTQYF

D gene: TRBD1
V gene: TRBV5-1
clone size: .
J gene: TRBJ2-5
CDR3 DNA: TGCGCCAGCACTCCGACAGGGGTAGAGACCCAGTACTTC
CDR3 protein: CASTPTGVETQYF

D gene: TRBD2
V gene: TRBV9
clone size: .
J gene: TRBJ2-3
CDR3 DNA: TGTGCCAGCAGCCAAATTGGGACTAGCCGCGATACGCAGTATTTT
CDR3 protein: CASSQIGTSRDTQYF

D gene: TRBD1
V gene: TRBV6-1
clone size: .
J gene: TRBJ2-2
CDR3 DNA: TGTGCCAGCAGTGAACAGGGGGCCCTTGAGTTGGGGGAGCTGTTTTTT
CDR3 protein: CASSEQGALELGELFF

D gene: .
V gene: TRBV19
clone size: .
J gene: TRBJ2-6
CDR3 DNA: TGTGCCAGTAGTTCCGGGCAGGGGGGCGGGGCCAACGTCCTGACTTTC
CDR3 protein: CASSSGQGGGANVLTF

D gene: TRBD1
V gene: TRBV5-8
clone size: .
J gene: TRBJ2-7
CDR3 DNA: TGTGCCAGCAGCTCAGGGGGCAGCCCGTTAAACGAGCAGTACTTC
CDR3 protein: CASSSGGSPLNEQYF

D gene: .
V gene: TRBV18
clone size: .
J gene: TRBJ1-5
CDR3 DNA: TGTGCCAGCTCACGGTCCCCCAGGGATCAGCCCCAGCATTTT
CDR3 protein: CASSRSPRDQPQHF

D gene: TRBD2
V gene: TRBV30
clone size: .
J gene: TRBJ2-1
CDR3 DNA: TGTGCCTGGAGTGGGGGACTAGCGGGACTAAATGAGCAGTTCTTC
CDR3 protein: CAWSGGLAGLNEQFF

D gene: TRBD1
V gene: TRBV7-3
clone size: .
J gene: TRBJ1-5
CDR3 DNA: TGTGCCAGCAGCTTGCAGGGACAGATCAACAATCAGCCCCAGCATTTT
CDR3 protein: CASSLQGQINNQPQHF

D gene: .
V gene: TRBV18
clone size: .
J gene: TRBJ2-5
CDR3 DNA: TGTGCCAGCTCACCGATCGGAGCCCAAGAGACCCAGTACTTC
CDR3 protein: CASSPIGAQETQYF

D gene: TRBD1
V gene: TRBV6-1
clone size: .
J gene: TRBJ1-2
CDR3 DNA: TGTGCCAGCAGTGGAGGACAGGGCTGGGGCTACACCTTC
CDR3 protein: CASSGGQGWGYTF

D gene: .
V gene: TRBV2
clone size: .
J gene: TRBJ2-5
CDR3 DNA: TGTGCCAGCAGGGAGGGTATCCAAGAGACCCAGTACTTC
CDR3 protein: CASREGIQETQYF

D gene: TRBD2
V gene: TRBV5-6
clone size: .
J gene: TRBJ2-3
CDR3 DNA: TGTGCCAGCAGCTTGCGACTAGCGGGGAACACAGATACGCAGTATTTT
CDR3 protein: CASSLRLAGNTDTQYF

D gene: TRBD1
V gene: TRBV5-1
clone size: .
J gene: TRBJ1-1
CDR3 DNA: TGCGCCAGCAGCGGGAGACAGGGTACGAACACTCAGAACACTGAAGCTTTCTTT
CDR3 protein: CASSGRQGTNTQNTEAFF

D gene: .
V gene: TRBV27
clone size: .
J gene: TRBJ1-4
CDR3 DNA: TGTGCCAGCAGTCAGGACAGAATTAATGAAAAACTGTTTTTT
CDR3 protein: CASSQDRINEKLFF

D gene: .
V gene: TRBV1
clone size: .
J gene: TRBJ2-1
CDR3 DNA: TGCACCAGCAGCCAAGTTTGGCAATACGTGGATGAGCAGTTCTTC
CDR3 protein: CTSSQVWQYVDEQFF

D gene: TRBD2
V gene: TRBV5-1
clone size: .
J gene: TRBJ2-3
CDR3 DNA: TGCGCCAGCAGCTTGGTTCTAGCGGGGTTCACAGATACGCAGTATTTT
CDR3 protein: CASSLVLAGFTDTQYF

D gene: TRBD1
V gene: TRBV6-5
clone size: .
J gene: TRBJ2-3
CDR3 DNA: TGTGCCAGCAGCCCCGGGACAGGGGCAGATACGCAGTATTTT
CDR3 protein: CASSPGTGADTQYF

D gene: TRBD2
V gene: TRBV5-1
clone size: .
J gene: TRBJ2-3
CDR3 DNA: TGCGCCAGCAGCTCTCTAGCGGGGCCAAGCACAGATACGCAGTATTTT
CDR3 protein: CASSSLAGPSTDTQYF

D gene: .
V gene: TRBV5-1
clone size: .
J gene: TRBJ2-2
CDR3 DNA: TGCGCCAGCAGCGAGACAGGGAACACCGGGGAGCTGTTTTTT
CDR3 protein: CASSETGNTGELFF

D gene: .
V gene: TRBV18
clone size: .
J gene: TRBJ2-1
CDR3 DNA: TGTGCCAGCTCACCACCGGCGAAGCGGGCAACCTACAATGAGCAGTTCTTC
CDR3 protein: CASSPPAKRATYNEQFF

D gene: .
V gene: TRBV6-1
clone size: .
J gene: TRBJ1-6
CDR3 DNA: TGTGCCAGCAGTGGGTCGGTCGGGGTTTATAATTCACCCCTCCACTTT
CDR3 protein: CASSGSVGVYNSPLHF

D gene: .
V gene: TRBV2
clone size: .
J gene: TRBJ1-1
CDR3 DNA: TGTGCCAGCAGTGAGTTCCCGGTGGCTGAAGCTTTCTTT
CDR3 protein: CASSEFPVAEAFF

D gene: .
V gene: TRBV5-1
clone size: .
J gene: TRBJ1-1
CDR3 DNA: TGCGCCAGCAGCTTGGAGGGGATAATTACGCACACTGAAGCTTTCTTT
CDR3 protein: CASSLEGIITHTEAFF

D gene: TRBD1
V gene: TRBV19
clone size: .
J gene: TRBJ1-5
CDR3 DNA: TGTGCCACCACCGACAGGGGGCGTCAGCCCCAGCATTTT
CDR3 protein: CATTDRGRQPQHF

D gene: .
V gene: TRBV7-2
clone size: .
J gene: TRBJ2-1
CDR3 DNA: TGTGCCAGCAGCTTAGGTTCTAGCGCGGGGAATGAGCAGTTCTTC
CDR3 protein: CASSLGSSAGNEQFF

D gene: .
V gene: TRBV5-5
clone size: .
J gene: TRBJ2-7
CDR3 DNA: TGTGCCAGCAGCTTGGGACAGCTCCTTTCCTACGAGCAGTACTTC
CDR3 protein: CASSLGQLLSYEQYF

D gene: .
V gene: TRBV4-2
clone size: .
J gene: TRBJ2-1
CDR3 DNA: TGTGCCAGCAGCCGCGAATCTTCCAATGAGCAGTTCTTC
CDR3 protein: CASSRESSNEQFF

D gene: .
V gene: TRBV10-3
clone size: .
J gene: TRBJ1-2
CDR3 DNA: TGTGCCATCAGCGACTCAAAACGAGGCGCGGGAGGCTACACCTTC
CDR3 protein: CAISDSKRGAGGYTF

D gene: TRBD1
V gene: TRBV10-3
clone size: once
J gene: TRBJ2-7
CDR3 DNA: TGTGCCATCAGTGCTTCACCTGGACAGGGGAACCACGAGCAGTACTTC
CDR3 protein: CAISASPGQGNHEQYF

D gene: .
V gene: TRBV18
clone size: .
J gene: TRBJ2-5
CDR3 DNA: TGTGCCAGCTCACCACCTGGACAGGGACTACAAGAGACCCAGTACTTC
CDR3 protein: CASSPPGQGLQETQYF

D gene: TRBD1
V gene: TRBV25-1
clone size: .
J gene: TRBJ1-1
CDR3 DNA: TGTGCCAGCAGTGAGACAGGGGCCACTGAAGCTTTCTTT
CDR3 protein: CASSETGATEAFF

D gene: .
V gene: TRBV18
clone size: .
J gene: TRBJ2-6
CDR3 DNA: TGTGCCAGCTCACCCCCGGAGGGGAAAGGGGCCAACGTCCTGACTTTC
CDR3 protein: CASSPPEGKGANVLTF

D gene: TRBD2
V gene: TRBV7-6
clone size: .
J gene: TRBJ2-3
CDR3 DNA: TGTGCCAGCAGCTTAGAACCCCCGGGACTAGCGGGGGGGCTGATGAGGACAGATACGCAGTATTTT
CDR3 protein: CASSLEPPGLAGGLMRTDTQYF

D gene: TRBD1
V gene: TRBV18
clone size: once
J gene: TRBJ2-1
CDR3 DNA: TGTGCCAGCTCACCACTCGAACCATCCGGGACAGGTGGCAATGAGCAGTTCTTC
CDR3 protein: CASSPLEPSGTGGNEQFF

D gene: TRBD2
V gene: TRBV2
clone size: .
J gene: TRBJ2-3
CDR3 DNA: TGTGCCAGCAGTGAAGGGACTAGCATCGATACGCAGTATTTT
CDR3 protein: CASSEGTSIDTQYF

D gene: .
V gene: TRBV29-1
clone size: .
J gene: TRBJ1-4
CDR3 DNA: TGCAGCGCACCGGGACAACTTAATGAAAAACTGTTTTTT
CDR3 protein: CSAPGQLNEKLFF

D gene: .
V gene: TRBV5-6
clone size: .
J gene: TRBJ1-2
CDR3 DNA: TGTGCCAGCAGCTTAGTACAGGGTACTAACTATGGCTACACCTTC
CDR3 protein: CASSLVQGTNYGYTF

D gene: .
V gene: TRBV18
clone size: .
J gene: TRBJ1-5
CDR3 DNA: TGTGCCAGCTCACCACGGGGAACAGGGTTGTTCCCCCAGCATTTT
CDR3 protein: CASSPRGTGLFPQHF

D gene: TRBD1
V gene: TRBV7-7
clone size: once
J gene: TRBJ2-2
CDR3 DNA: TGTGCCAGCAGCCTACAGGGGGCGGAGACCGGGGAGCTGTTTTTT
CDR3 protein: CASSLQGAETGELFF

D gene: TRBD2
V gene: TRBV10-3
clone size: .
J gene: TRBJ2-4
CDR3 DNA: TGTGCCATCAGGGAGGGGACTAGCGTTAGCATTCAGTACTTC
CDR3 protein: CAIREGTSVSIQYF

D gene: .
V gene: TRBV19
clone size: .
J gene: TRBJ1-2
CDR3 DNA: TGTGCCAGTAGTATGACGGGGGGCTTTGGCTACACCTTC
CDR3 protein: CASSMTGGFGYTF

D gene: TRBD1
V gene: TRBV5-5
clone size: .
J gene: TRBJ2-7
CDR3 DNA: TGTGCCAGCAAAGGGACAGCCCATAACAACTACGAGCAGTACTTC
CDR3 protein: CASKGTAHNNYEQYF

D gene: .
V gene: TRBV10-3
clone size: .
J gene: TRBJ1-5
CDR3 DNA: TGTGCCATCAGTGAGCCCCACAGGGTATTGCGTCGACAGCCCCAGCATTTT
CDR3 protein: CAISEPHRVLRRQPQHF

D gene: TRBD2
V gene: TRBV5-4
clone size: .
J gene: TRBJ2-3
CDR3 DNA: TGTGCCAGCAGCATAGCGGGTGGTAGCACAGATACGCAGTATTTT
CDR3 protein: CASSIAGGSTDTQYF

D gene: .
V gene: TRBV5-6
clone size: .
J gene: TRBJ2-5
CDR3 DNA: TGTGCCAGCAGCCTGACAACACAAGAGACCCAGTACTTC
CDR3 protein: CASSLTTQETQYF

D gene: TRBD1
V gene: TRBV27
clone size: .
J gene: TRBJ2-7
CDR3 DNA: TGTGCCAGCAGTTCTCCCCGGGACAGGGGGCTCCGGGAGCAGTACTTC
CDR3 protein: CASSSPRDRGLREQYF

D gene: TRBD1
V gene: TRBV2
clone size: .
J gene: TRBJ1-5
CDR3 DNA: TGTGCCAGCAGATCCGAGCCCCCGGGACAGGGGGCCTATAGCAATCAGCCCCAGCATTTT
CDR3 protein: CASRSEPPGQGAYSNQPQHF

D gene: TRBD1
V gene: TRBV10-3
clone size: .
J gene: TRBJ1-3
CDR3 DNA: TGTGCCATCAGTGAGGGGAAGGGTACTACCGGGACAGGGAGGAACACCATATATTTT
CDR3 protein: CAISEGKGTTGTGRNTIYF

D gene: .
V gene: TRBV10-3
clone size: few
J gene: TRBJ1-6
CDR3 DNA: TGTGCCATCGCCCACAGCCTATACAGGACGGATTCACCCCTCCACTTT
CDR3 protein: CAIAHSLYRTDSPLHF

D gene: .
V gene: TRBV30
clone size: .
J gene: TRBJ2-4
CDR3 DNA: TGTGCCTGGAGCACCGGGTCTTCAAACATTCAGTACTTC
CDR3 protein: CAWSTGSSNIQYF

D gene: .
V gene: TRBV10-1
clone size: .
J gene: TRBJ2-7
CDR3 DNA: TGCGCCAGCAGTGAATACATAGCGAGCGAGCAGTACTTC
CDR3 protein: CASSEYIASEQYF